These T cell receptor beta chains were read from a single sample in a study of cytomegalovirus exposure and HLA in healthy donors. Libraries were prepared by immunoSEQ multiplex PCR; TCRdb keeps only in-frame clonotypes and omits some of them. The sample includes some 120,000 clones. The sequenced material came from PBMCs. All receptors derive from a man aged 40-49 years in good health and CMV-seronegative. Both conserved end residues are part of each CDR3. A D gene is named only where the DNA matches it firmly.

v_gene: TRBV5-1
j_gene: TRBJ2-7
d_gene: TRBD1
CDR3nt: TGCGCCAGCAGCTGGGGGACAGGGGTGGAATACGAGCAGTACTTC
CDR3aa: CASSWGTGVEYEQYF

v_gene: TRBV2
j_gene: TRBJ2-5
d_gene: -
CDR3nt: TGTGCCAGCAGTGACGAGCGGAGCGGCAAAGAGACCCAGTACTTC
CDR3aa: CASSDERSGKETQYF

v_gene: TRBV10-3
j_gene: TRBJ1-2
d_gene: TRBD1
CDR3nt: TGTGCCATCAGTGGGGACAGTAATGGCTACACCTTC
CDR3aa: CAISGDSNGYTF

v_gene: TRBV5-4
j_gene: TRBJ1-3
d_gene: -
CDR3nt: TGTGCCAGCAGCTCCTCACCGAGCAGGGTCTCTTCTGGAAACACCATATATTTT
CDR3aa: CASSSSPSRVSSGNTIYF

v_gene: TRBV18
j_gene: TRBJ1-5
d_gene: -
CDR3nt: TGTGCCAGCTCACCATACGGGTTGGGTGACAGCAATCAGCCCCAGCATTTT
CDR3aa: CASSPYGLGDSNQPQHF

v_gene: TRBV30
j_gene: TRBJ1-4
d_gene: -
CDR3nt: TGTGCCTGGCGTACAGGGCGAAGAGAAAAACTGTTTTTT
CDR3aa: CAWRTGRREKLFF

v_gene: TRBV7-6
j_gene: TRBJ2-1
d_gene: -
CDR3nt: TGTGCCAGCAGCTTAGCCGGGGGAGGACTGAAATACAATGAGCAGTTCTTC
CDR3aa: CASSLAGGGLKYNEQFF

v_gene: TRBV19
j_gene: TRBJ1-1
d_gene: -
CDR3nt: TGTGCCACCCCACCCGTCGACAGGTCCTGGGGGAACACTGAAGCTTTCTTT
CDR3aa: CATPPVDRSWGNTEAFF

v_gene: TRBV11-3
j_gene: TRBJ2-7
d_gene: -
CDR3nt: TGTGCCAGCAGCTCTACGGTGTCGGGAACCTACGAGCAGTACTTC
CDR3aa: CASSSTVSGTYEQYF

v_gene: TRBV7-2
j_gene: TRBJ2-2
d_gene: -
CDR3nt: TGTGCCAGCAGCTTAGTGGAGGGGACCGGGGAGCTGTTTTTT
CDR3aa: CASSLVEGTGELFF

v_gene: TRBV27
j_gene: TRBJ2-7
d_gene: TRBD1
CDR3nt: TGTGCCAGCAGTCAACGGACAGGGGATCTATACGAGCAGTACTTC
CDR3aa: CASSQRTGDLYEQYF

v_gene: TRBV29-1
j_gene: TRBJ2-7
d_gene: TRBD2
CDR3nt: TGCAGCGTGGGAGATACCCCACTAGCGGGAGGGCCGGAGCAGTACTTC
CDR3aa: CSVGDTPLAGGPEQYF

v_gene: TRBV6-1
j_gene: TRBJ1-1
d_gene: -
CDR3nt: TGTGCCAGCAGTGACCTCGGAGGTGGAGGTGTCCACACTGAAGCTTTCTTT
CDR3aa: CASSDLGGGGVHTEAFF

v_gene: TRBV19
j_gene: TRBJ2-5
d_gene: -
CDR3nt: TGTGCCAGTAGTATCGCAGGGCAGGGGTTAGGAGAGACCCAGTACTTC
CDR3aa: CASSIAGQGLGETQYF

v_gene: TRBV28
j_gene: TRBJ1-5
d_gene: -
CDR3nt: TGTGCCATCAAGGGGGAGCGGTTTTCCCAGCATTTT
CDR3aa: CAIKGERFSQHF

v_gene: TRBV11-2
j_gene: TRBJ2-2
d_gene: -
CDR3nt: TGTGCCAGCAGCTTAGATGGGCGCACCGGGGAGCTGTTTTTT
CDR3aa: CASSLDGRTGELFF

v_gene: TRBV18
j_gene: TRBJ1-5
d_gene: -
CDR3nt: TGTGCCAGCTCACCGGATCGCGGACTCAATCAGCCCCAGCATTTT
CDR3aa: CASSPDRGLNQPQHF

v_gene: TRBV4-3
j_gene: TRBJ2-1
d_gene: TRBD2
CDR3nt: TGCGCCAGCAGCCAGACTAGCGGGAGTAAGTATGTGCAGTTCTTC
CDR3aa: CASSQTSGSKYVQFF

v_gene: TRBV19
j_gene: TRBJ1-4
d_gene: TRBD1
CDR3nt: TGTGCCAGTAGGCACAGGGGGCTGGGTGAAAAACTGTTTTTT
CDR3aa: CASRHRGLGEKLFF

v_gene: TRBV5-6
j_gene: TRBJ1-4
d_gene: TRBD1
CDR3nt: TGTGCCAGCAGCTCCCGGGACAGGGGGACCAATTTACTGTTTTTT
CDR3aa: CASSSRDRGTNLLFF

v_gene: TRBV7-3
j_gene: TRBJ1-4
d_gene: TRBD1
CDR3nt: TGTGCCAGCAGCTCCGGACAGGGAATTGAAAAACTGTTTTTT
CDR3aa: CASSSGQGIEKLFF

v_gene: TRBV6-6
j_gene: TRBJ2-7
d_gene: TRBD1
CDR3nt: TGTGCCAGCAGTTACTCGTCGCAAGGGGGCGCGGGGCAGTACTTC
CDR3aa: CASSYSSQGGAGQYF

v_gene: TRBV11-3
j_gene: TRBJ2-2
d_gene: TRBD1
CDR3nt: TGTGCCAGCAGCAAAGTGGTAGGGACAGTCCTCACCGGGGAGCTGTTTTTT
CDR3aa: CASSKVVGTVLTGELFF

v_gene: TRBV5-1
j_gene: TRBJ2-7
d_gene: TRBD2
CDR3nt: TGCGCCAGCAGCTTGGGTAGCGGGAGGGCCGGATCCTACGAGCAGTACTTC
CDR3aa: CASSLGSGRAGSYEQYF

v_gene: TRBV5-4
j_gene: TRBJ2-2
d_gene: TRBD1
CDR3nt: TGTGCCAGCAGCTACCAGGGGGTCAGCGGGGAGCTGTTTTTT
CDR3aa: CASSYQGVSGELFF

v_gene: TRBV5-5
j_gene: TRBJ1-2
d_gene: TRBD1
CDR3nt: TGTGCCAGCAGTTTGGGACAGGCCATCAACTATGGCTACACCTTC
CDR3aa: CASSLGQAINYGYTF

v_gene: TRBV28
j_gene: TRBJ2-7
d_gene: -
CDR3nt: TGTGCCAGCAGTTCACCGACGGAGGGAGCCTACGAGCAGTACTTC
CDR3aa: CASSSPTEGAYEQYF

v_gene: TRBV11-2
j_gene: TRBJ2-5
d_gene: -
CDR3nt: TGTGCCAGCAGCTGGTACTCAGGGACTCTACTCAAAGAGACCCAGTACTTC
CDR3aa: CASSWYSGTLLKETQYF

v_gene: TRBV4-1
j_gene: TRBJ1-5
d_gene: -
CDR3nt: TGCGCCAGCAGCCAGGTGACAGGAAGGTCGAGCAATCAGCCCCAGCATTTT
CDR3aa: CASSQVTGRSSNQPQHF